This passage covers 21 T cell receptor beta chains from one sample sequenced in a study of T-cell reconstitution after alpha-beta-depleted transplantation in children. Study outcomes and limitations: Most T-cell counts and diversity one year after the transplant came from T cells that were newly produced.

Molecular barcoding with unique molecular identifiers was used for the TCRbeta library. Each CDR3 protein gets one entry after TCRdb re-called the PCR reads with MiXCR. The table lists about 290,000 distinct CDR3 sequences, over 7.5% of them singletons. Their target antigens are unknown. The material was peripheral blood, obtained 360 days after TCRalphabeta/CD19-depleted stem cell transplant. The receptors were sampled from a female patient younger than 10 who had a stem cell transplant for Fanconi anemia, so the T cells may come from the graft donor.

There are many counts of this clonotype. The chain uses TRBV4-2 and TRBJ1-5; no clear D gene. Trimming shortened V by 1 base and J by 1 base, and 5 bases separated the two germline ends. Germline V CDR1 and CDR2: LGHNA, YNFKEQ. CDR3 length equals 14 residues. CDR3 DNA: TGTGCCAGCAGCCAAGGGAACAGCAATCAGCCCCAGCATTTT. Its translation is CASSQGNSNQPQHF.

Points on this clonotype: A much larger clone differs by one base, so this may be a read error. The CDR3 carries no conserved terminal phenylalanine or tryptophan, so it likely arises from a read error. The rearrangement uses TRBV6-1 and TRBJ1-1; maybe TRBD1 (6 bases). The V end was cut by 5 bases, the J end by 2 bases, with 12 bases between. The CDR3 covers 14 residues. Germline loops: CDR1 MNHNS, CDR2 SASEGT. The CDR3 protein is CASSPPGVNTEAFY. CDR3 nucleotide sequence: TGTGCCAGCAGTCCTCCAGGGGTCAACACTGAAGCTTTCTAT.

The CDR3 reads CAWGRTGGPNTEAFF. For the CDR3, the DNA is TGTGCCTGGGGAAGGACAGGGGGCCCGAACACTGAAGCTTTCTTT. This chain connects TRBV30 to TRBJ1-1; TRBD1 aligns across 11 bases. From germline, CDR1 is GTSNPN and CDR2 SVGIG (reference sequence). This CDR3 is built from 15 residues. J gave up 1 base and V 5 bases, and 6 bases lay outside the gene matches.

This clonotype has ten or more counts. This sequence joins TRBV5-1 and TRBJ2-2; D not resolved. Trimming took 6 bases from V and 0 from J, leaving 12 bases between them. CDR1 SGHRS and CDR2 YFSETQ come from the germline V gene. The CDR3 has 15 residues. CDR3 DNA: TGCGCCAGCAACCTTCCTACGGCGAACACCGGGGAGCTGTTTTTT. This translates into CASNLPTANTGELFF.

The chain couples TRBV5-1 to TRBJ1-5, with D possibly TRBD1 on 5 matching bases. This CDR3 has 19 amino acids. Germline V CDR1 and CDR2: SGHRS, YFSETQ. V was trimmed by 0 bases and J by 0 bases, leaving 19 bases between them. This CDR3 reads CASSLDLRWGDYSNQPQHF. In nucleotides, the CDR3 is TGCGCCAGCAGCTTGGACCTCAGGTGGGGGGACTATAGCAATCAGCCCCAGCATTTT. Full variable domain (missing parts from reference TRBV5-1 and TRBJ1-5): KAGVTQTPRYLIKTRGQQVTLSCSPISGHRSVSWYQQTPGQGLQFLFEYFSETQRNKGNFPGRFSGRQFSNSRSEMNVSTLELGDSALYLCASSLDLRWGDYSNQPQHFGDGTRLSIL.

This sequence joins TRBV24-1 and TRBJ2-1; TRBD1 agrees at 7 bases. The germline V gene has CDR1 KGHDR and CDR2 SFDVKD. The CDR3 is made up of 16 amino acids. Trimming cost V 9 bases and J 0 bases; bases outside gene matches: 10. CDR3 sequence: CATQHSDRASYNEQFF. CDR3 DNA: TGTGCCACCCAGCACTCCGACAGGGCCTCCTACAATGAGCAGTTCTTC.

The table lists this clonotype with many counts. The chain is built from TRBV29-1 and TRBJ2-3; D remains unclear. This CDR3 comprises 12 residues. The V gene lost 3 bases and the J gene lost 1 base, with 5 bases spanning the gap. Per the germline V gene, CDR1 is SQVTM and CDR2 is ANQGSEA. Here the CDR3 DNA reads TGCAGCGTTGATCGGGGCACAGATACGCAGTATTTT. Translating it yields CSVDRGTDTQYF.

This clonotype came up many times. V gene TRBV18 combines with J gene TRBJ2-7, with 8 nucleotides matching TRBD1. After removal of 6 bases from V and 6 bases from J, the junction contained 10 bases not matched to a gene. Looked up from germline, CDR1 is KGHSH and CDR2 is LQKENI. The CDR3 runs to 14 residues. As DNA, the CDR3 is TGTGCCAGCTCGTACGACAGGGGTTCTGGCGAGCAGTACGTC. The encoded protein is CASSYDRGSGEQYV.

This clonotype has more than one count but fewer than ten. The CDR3 protein is CASSHQAGWATEAFF. The CDR3, as DNA: TGTGCCAGCAGCCATCAGGCAGGGTGGGCCACTGAAGCTTTCTTT. The chain links TRBV3-1 to TRBJ1-1, with D possibly matching TRBD1 (5 bases). V was clipped by 3 bases and J by 4 bases, with 15 bases between them. The CDR3 extends over 15 amino acids. CDR1 LGHDT and CDR2 YNNKEL come from the germline V gene (reference sequence).

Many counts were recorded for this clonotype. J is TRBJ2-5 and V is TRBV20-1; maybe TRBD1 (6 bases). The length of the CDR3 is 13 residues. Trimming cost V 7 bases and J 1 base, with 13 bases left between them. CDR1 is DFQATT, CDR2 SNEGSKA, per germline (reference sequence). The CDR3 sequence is CSVRGHTQETQYF. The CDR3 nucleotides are TGCAGTGTTAGGGGACATACCCAAGAGACCCAGTACTTC.

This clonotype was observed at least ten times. CDR3 protein: CASSLASSGLEQYF. The CDR3 DNA sequence: TGCGCCAGCAGCTTGGCTTCCTCAGGGCTCGAGCAGTACTTC. The gene calls are TRBV5-1 and TRBJ2-7, with D maybe TRBD1 (5 bases). The V gene's germline CDR1 is SGHRS and CDR2 YFSETQ. The CDR3 is 14 residues long. V lost 0 bases to trimming and J lost 6 bases, with 13 bases between them. Filled out from reference TRBV5-1 and TRBJ2-7, the complete variable domain reads KAGVTQTPRYLIKTRGQQVTLSCSPISGHRSVSWYQQTPGQGLQFLFEYFSETQRNKGNFPGRFSGRQFSNSRSEMNVSTLELGDSALYLCASSLASSGLEQYFGPGTRLTVT.

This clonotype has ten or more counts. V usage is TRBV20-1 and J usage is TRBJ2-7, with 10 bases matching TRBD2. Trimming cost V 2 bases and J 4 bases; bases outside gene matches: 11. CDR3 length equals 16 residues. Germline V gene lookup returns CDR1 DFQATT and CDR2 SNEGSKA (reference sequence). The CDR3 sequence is CSARPALAGAGYEQYF. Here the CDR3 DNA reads TGCAGTGCTAGACCCGCCCTAGCGGGAGCTGGGTACGAGCAGTACTTC.

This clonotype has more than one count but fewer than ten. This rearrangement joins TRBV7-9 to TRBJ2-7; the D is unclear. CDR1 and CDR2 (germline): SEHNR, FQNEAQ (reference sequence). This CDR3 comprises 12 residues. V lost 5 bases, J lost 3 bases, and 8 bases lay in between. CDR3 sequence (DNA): TGTGCCAGCAGCAGGGTCGACTACGAGCAGTACGTC. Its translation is CASSRVDYEQYV.

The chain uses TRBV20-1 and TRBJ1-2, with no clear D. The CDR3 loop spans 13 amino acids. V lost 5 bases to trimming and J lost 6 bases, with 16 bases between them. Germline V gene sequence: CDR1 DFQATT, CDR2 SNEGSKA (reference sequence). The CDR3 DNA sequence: TGCAGTGCTCCATCAACAGTTTTTCATGGCTACACCTTC. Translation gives CSAPSTVFHGYTF.

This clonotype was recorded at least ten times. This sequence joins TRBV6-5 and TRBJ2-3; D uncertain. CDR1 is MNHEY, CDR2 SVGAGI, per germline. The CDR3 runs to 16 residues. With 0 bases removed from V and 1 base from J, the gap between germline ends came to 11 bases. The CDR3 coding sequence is TGTGCCAGCAGTTACTCGGCCAGCTCACGCACAGATACGCAGTATTTT. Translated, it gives CASSYSASSRTDTQYF.

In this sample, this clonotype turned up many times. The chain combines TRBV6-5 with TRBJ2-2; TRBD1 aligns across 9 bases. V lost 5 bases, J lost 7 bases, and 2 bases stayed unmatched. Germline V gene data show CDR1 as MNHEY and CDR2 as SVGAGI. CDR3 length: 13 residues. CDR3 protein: CASSRTGDGELFF. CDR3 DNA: TGTGCCAGCAGTAGGACAGGGGACGGGGAGCTGTTTTTT.

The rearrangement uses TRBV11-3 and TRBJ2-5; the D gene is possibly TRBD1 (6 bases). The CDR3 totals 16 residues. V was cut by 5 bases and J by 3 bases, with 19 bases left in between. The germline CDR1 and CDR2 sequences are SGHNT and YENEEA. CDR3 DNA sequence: TGTGCCAGCAGCCCAGGAGTCGTTTCAGGGGAAGAGACCCAGTACTTC. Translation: CASSPGVVSGEETQYF.

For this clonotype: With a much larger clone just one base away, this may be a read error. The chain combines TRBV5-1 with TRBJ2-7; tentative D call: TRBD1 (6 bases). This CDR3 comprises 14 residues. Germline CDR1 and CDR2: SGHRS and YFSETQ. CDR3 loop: CASSLAGHSHERYF. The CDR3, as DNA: TGCGCCAGCAGCTTGGCGGGACATTCCCACGAGCGGTACTTC.

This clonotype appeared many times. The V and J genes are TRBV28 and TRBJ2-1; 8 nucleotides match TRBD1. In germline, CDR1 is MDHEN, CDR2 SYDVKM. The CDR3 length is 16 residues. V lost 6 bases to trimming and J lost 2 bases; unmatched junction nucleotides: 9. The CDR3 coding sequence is TGTGCCAGCAGGTATGGGACAGGTCCTCCCTACAATGAGCAGTTCTTC. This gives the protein CASRYGTGPPYNEQFF.

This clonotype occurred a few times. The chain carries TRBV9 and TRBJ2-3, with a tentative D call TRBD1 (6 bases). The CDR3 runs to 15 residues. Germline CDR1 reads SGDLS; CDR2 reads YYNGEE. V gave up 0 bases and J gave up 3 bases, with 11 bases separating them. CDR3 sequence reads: CASSVVGRGTDTQYF. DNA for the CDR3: TGTGCCAGCAGCGTAGTGGGCAGGGGTACAGATACGCAGTATTTT.

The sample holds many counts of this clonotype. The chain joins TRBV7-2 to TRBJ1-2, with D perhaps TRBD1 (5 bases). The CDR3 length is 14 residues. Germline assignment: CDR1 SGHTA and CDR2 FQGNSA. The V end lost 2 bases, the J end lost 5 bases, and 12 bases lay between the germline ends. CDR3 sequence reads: CASSLSTGGYGYTF. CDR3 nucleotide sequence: TGTGCCAGCAGCTTATCCACAGGAGGATATGGCTACACCTTC.